This TCR beta chain stems from a study of PD-1 blockade in classical Hodgkin lymphoma. Whole-study results and caveats: Differences between repertoires have undefined causes, possibly disease activity or prior therapy. Reported findings placed baseline TCR diversity lower in newly diagnosed patients (compared with healthy donors).

Remarks on this clone: As yet, its antigen is unknown.

Profiling relied on immunoSEQ multiplex PCR, and the TCRdb table lists in-frame clones only, not all of them. Of 30,000 to 35,000 clones listed, approximately 94% are singletons. The time point: newly diagnosed, previously untreated cHL patient sample. PBMCs from untreated, newly diagnosed classical Hodgkin lymphoma were comparison samples. The sample consisted of peripheral blood mononuclear cells (PBMCs). The TCR sequence derives from a human donor with classical Hodgkin lymphoma.

For the CDR3, the DNA is TGTGCCAGCAGCTTCGAAACCTACAATGAGCAGTTCTTC. This translates into CASSFETYNEQFF. The chain employs TRBV7-3 and TRBJ2-1; no clear D. V dropped 3 bases and J dropped 2 bases, with 5 bases sitting between them. The V gene's germline CDR1 is SGHTA and CDR2 FQGTGA. The CDR3 has 13 amino acids.